The sequence of this TCR beta chain was determined in a study of blood T cell repertoires in COVID-19. Only in-frame clones appear in the TCRdb table, and some are missing; sequencing was by immunoSEQ multiplex PCR. The sample includes hundreds of thousands of clones, roughly 91% of them seen just once. This CDR3 region has 15 residues. V lost 3 bases to trimming and J lost 4 bases, with 16 bases between them. The V gene's germline CDR1 is SGDLS and CDR2 YYNGEE. The material sequenced was peripheral blood. The TCR sequence derives from a woman aged 25 to 45 with acute or convalescent COVID-19. This rearrangement joins TRBV9 to TRBJ1-2; TRBD1 is a possible D gene (5 bases). The CDR3: CASSAVIGGTYGYTF. As DNA, the CDR3 is TGTGCCAGCAGCGCGGTCATCGGCGGGACCTATGGCTACACCTTC. The whole variable domain, filled in from reference TRBV9 and TRBJ1-2, reads DSGVTQTPKHLITATGQRVTLRCSPRSGDLSVYWYQQSLDQGLQFLIQYYNGEERAKGNILERFSAQQFPDLHSELNLSSLELGDSALYFCASSAVIGGTYGYTFGSGTRLTVV.